These 20 T cell receptor beta chains share one sample of origin, sequenced in a study of T cell changes during pregnancy in multiple sclerosis (dated by TCRdb to between 2018 and 2020). The library was produced with the immunoSEQ multiplex PCR assay. Held by TCRdb, this immuneACCESS table contains in-frame sequences only and omits some clones. Under half of the omission traces to an unresolved V gene where checked; the cause of the rest is unknown. The sample has 24,000 or so clones on record, approximately 89% of them singletons. About an eighth of the sample comes from the top ten. Specimen: CD8+ T cells from peripheral blood mononuclear cells, collected in the first trimester of pregnancy. These receptors all stem from a female donor in good health, enrolled as a control in a pregnancy study.

The rearrangement links TRBV6-5 to TRBJ2-1; D might be TRBD2 (6 bases). Trimming took 4 bases from V and 5 from J, leaving 15 bases between them. Germline-derived CDR1 and CDR2 are MNHEY and SVGAGI. The CDR3 extends over 15 amino acids. CDR3 sequence reads: CASSSPKAGHNEQFF. The CDR3 nucleotides are TGTGCCAGCAGTTCCCCCAAGGCGGGGCACAATGAGCAGTTCTTC.

The chain joins TRBV28 to TRBJ1-1; D gene uncertain. V lost 3 bases to trimming and J lost 5 bases, with 31 bases between them. Germline V gives CDR1 MDHEN, CDR2 SYDVKM. This CDR3 has 20 residues. The CDR3 reads CASSFFIDYPEAAGGTEAFF. The CDR3 DNA is TGTGCCAGCAGTTTCTTCATTGATTATCCGGAGGCGGCGGGCGGGACTGAAGCTTTCTTT.

The chain links TRBV6-5 to TRBJ1-4; 9 bases line up with TRBD1. The germline V gene encodes CDR1 MNHEY and CDR2 SVGAGI. After removal of 5 bases from V and 8 bases from J, the junction contained 9 bases not matched to a gene. This CDR3 region has 15 residues. The CDR3 DNA is TGTGCCAGCAGTCTAACAGGGGGCGCGGGCGAAAAACTGTTTTTT. Its protein product is CASSLTGGAGEKLFF.

This clone was seen a single time. Different DNA sequences within this sample yield the same CDR3. This chain uses TRBV4-1 with TRBJ2-7; TRBD1 matches 8 bases. CDR1 MGHRA and CDR2 YSYEKL come from the germline V gene. The J segment lost 4 bases and the V segment lost 0 bases, leaving 5 bases of the junction unmatched. This CDR3 is 15 amino acids long. The CDR3 spells CASSQDRQGAYEQYF. The CDR3 bases are TGCGCCAGCAGCCAAGATAGGCAGGGGGCTTACGAGCAGTACTTC.

The chain is built from TRBV15 and TRBJ2-1; the D gene is possibly TRBD1 (5 bases). Germline values: CDR1 LNHNV, CDR2 YYDKDF (reference sequence). Trimming stripped 8 bases from V and 7 bases from J, with 15 bases between. This CDR3 is built from 13 residues. In DNA, the CDR3 is TGTGCCACCTCCGCCTCAGGGCTGAATGAGCAGTTCTTC. This gives the protein CATSASGLNEQFF. Looking up the rest from reference TRBV15 and TRBJ2-1 gives the full variable domain: DAMVIQNPRYQVTQFGKPVTLSCSQTLNHNVMYWYQQKSSQAPKLLFHYYDKDFNNEADTPDNFQSRRPNTSFCFLDIRSPGLGDTAMYLCATSASGLNEQFFGPGTRLTVL.

The gene calls are TRBV6-4 and TRBJ2-1, with 7 bases aligning to TRBD2. Germline V gene data show CDR1 as MRHNA and CDR2 as SNTAGT. V dropped 4 bases and J dropped 9; count of bases not matched to a gene: 12. The CDR3 has 15 amino acids. The CDR3 region is CASSVMAGDSSEQFF. The CDR3 region has the DNA TGTGCCAGCAGTGTAATGGCGGGAGATAGTAGTGAGCAGTTCTTC.

This sequence joins TRBV10-1 and TRBJ2-3; TRBD2 matches at 16 bases. The CDR3 extends over 19 amino acids. The junction had 17 bases not matched to a gene; V was cut back by 10 bases and J by 4 bases. CDR1 WNHNN and CDR2 SYGVQD come from the germline V gene (reference sequence). This chain's CDR3 is CATRTPGLAGGRSPDTQYF. The CDR3 region has the DNA TGCGCCACGAGGACACCGGGACTAGCGGGGGGGCGCTCCCCAGATACGCAGTATTTT.

The chain combines TRBV7-9 with TRBJ2-7, with D possibly matching TRBD2 (6 bases). V lost 10 bases and J 1 base, leaving 8 bases between the germline ends. The CDR3 consists of 11 residues. Germline CDR1 SEHNR, CDR2 FQNEAQ (reference sequence). The CDR3 DNA reads as TGTGCCACCGGACTATCCTACGAGCAGTACTTC. Its translation: CATGLSYEQYF.

The V and J genes are TRBV7-3 and TRBJ2-5, with D perhaps TRBD2 (7 bases). The CDR3 runs 14 residues. In germline, CDR1 is SGHTA, CDR2 FQGTGA. The V end was cut by 1 base, the J end by 5 bases, with 11 bases between. Here the CDR3 reads CASSLNGGPETQYF. The CDR3, as DNA: TGTGCCAGCAGCTTAAACGGGGGGCCCGAGACCCAGTACTTC.

V is TRBV5-1 and J is TRBJ2-3, with TRBD1 identical over 7 bases. Trimming took 2 bases from V and 2 from J; bases not matched to a gene: 8. Germline lookup yields CDR1 SGHRS and CDR2 YFSETQ. This CDR3 has 16 amino acids. The CDR3 DNA sequence: TGCGCCAGCAGCTTATGGACAGGAAAACTCACAGATACGCAGTATTTT. Its protein product is CASSLWTGKLTDTQYF.

The J gene is TRBJ2-7, the V gene TRBV5-1; 7 bases map to TRBD1. With 4 bases clipped from V and 2 bases from J, the junction kept 3 bases outside the gene matches. Germline CDR1 SGHRS, CDR2 YFSETQ. The CDR3 is 13 residues long. For the CDR3, the DNA is TGCGCCAGCAGCACGACAGGGACCTACGAGCAGTACTTC. Amino acid sequence: CASSTTGTYEQYF. Supplemented by reference TRBV5-1 and TRBJ2-7, the full variable domain reads KAGVTQTPRYLIKTRGQQVTLSCSPISGHRSVSWYQQTPGQGLQFLFEYFSETQRNKGNFPGRFSGRQFSNSRSEMNVSTLELGDSALYLCASSTTGTYEQYFGPGTRLTVT.

This chain joins TRBV19 and TRBJ1-2; D not certain. Germline V gives CDR1 LNHDA, CDR2 SQIVND (reference sequence). The V and J ends lost 4 bases and 5 bases respectively, with 20 bases between them. CDR3 length equals 16 residues. CDR3 in DNA: TGTGCCAGTAGTACTCGTCGGGAAAGGGAAATATATGGCTACACCTTC. Translating it yields CASSTRREREIYGYTF.

This clone has a single count. CDR3 amino acids: CASSVGQNSYEQYF. CDR3 nucleotide sequence: TGCGCCAGCAGTGTGGGGCAGAACTCCTACGAGCAGTACTTC. This sequence joins TRBV10-2 and TRBJ2-7, with D perhaps matching TRBD1 (5 bases). V was clipped by 4 bases and J by 0 bases, with 10 bases between them. This CDR3 region has 14 residues. Looked up from germline, CDR1 is WSHSY and CDR2 is SAAADI.

The gene calls are TRBV27 and TRBJ2-5, with 10 bases lining up with TRBD2. CDR3 size: 14 residues. The V gene's germline CDR1 is MNHEY and CDR2 SMNVEV (reference sequence). J was trimmed by 4 bases and V by 2 bases; bases with no gene match: 1. The CDR3 DNA follows: TGTGCCAGCAGTTTAAGCGGGGGGGCAGAGACCCAGTACTTC. It codes for CASSLSGGAETQYF.

The chain combines TRBV7-9 with TRBJ2-7; TRBD1 matches 8 bases. The germline V gene encodes CDR1 SEHNR and CDR2 FQNEAQ (reference sequence). There are 16 residues in the CDR3. Trimming removed 4 bases from V and 0 bases from J; junction bases left unmatched: 8. The CDR3 sequence is CASSSPDRGFSYEQYF. The CDR3 DNA reads as TGTGCCAGCAGCTCTCCCGACAGGGGATTCTCCTACGAGCAGTACTTC.

The V gene is TRBV30, the J gene TRBJ1-6; D may be TRBD1 (5 bases). Germline V gene lookup returns CDR1 GTSNPN and CDR2 SVGIG (reference sequence). CDR3 length: 13 residues. V lost 0 bases, J lost 10 bases, and 10 bases lay in between. As DNA, the CDR3 is TGTGCCTGGAGTGTGCAGGGTGGATCACCCCTCCACTTT. It encodes CAWSVQGGSPLHF.

This clone was observed once. This chain joins TRBV7-2 and TRBJ2-1; D gene unclear. From germline, CDR1 is SGHTA and CDR2 FQGNSA. The CDR3 spans 13 residues. V gave up 4 bases and J gave up 4 bases, with 8 bases separating them. This CDR3 reads CASSSHGYNEQFF. The CDR3 region has the DNA TGTGCCAGCAGCTCTCACGGTTACAATGAGCAGTTCTTC.

The chain carries TRBV2 and TRBJ2-1; 11 bases map to TRBD2. Germline assignment: CDR1 SNHLY and CDR2 FYNNEI. The CDR3 is 18 residues long. Germline trimming cut 5 bases from V and 0 bases from J; bases unmatched to any gene: 9. CDR3 in DNA: TGTGCCAGCAGTACCGGGACTAGCGGACGAAGCTCCTACAATGAGCAGTTCTTC. As protein: CASSTGTSGRSSYNEQFF.

This clone turned up a few times. This chain uses TRBV27 with TRBJ1-6; 8 bases align to TRBD1. The V gene end was trimmed by 4 bases and the J gene end by 11 bases; junction bases not matched to a gene: 13. The CDR3 extends over 16 amino acids. Germline-derived CDR1 and CDR2 are MNHEY and SMNVEV (reference sequence). The CDR3 DNA reads as TGTGCCAGCAGTTCCGTACCAGGGGGCTTAAGTACACCCCTCCACTTT. It yields the protein CASSSVPGGLSTPLHF.

This clone has just a few counts. Compared with germline, one end of the junction differs, possibly owing to a read error. The V and J genes are TRBV7-9 and TRBJ2-1, with 10 bases fitting TRBD2. Germline CDR1 reads SEHNR; CDR2 reads FQNEAQ (reference sequence). This CDR3 has 14 amino acids. The CDR3 reads CASSLAGAANEQFF. In nucleotides, the CDR3 is TGTGCCAGCAGCCTAGCGGGAGCCGCGAATGAGCAGTTCTTC.